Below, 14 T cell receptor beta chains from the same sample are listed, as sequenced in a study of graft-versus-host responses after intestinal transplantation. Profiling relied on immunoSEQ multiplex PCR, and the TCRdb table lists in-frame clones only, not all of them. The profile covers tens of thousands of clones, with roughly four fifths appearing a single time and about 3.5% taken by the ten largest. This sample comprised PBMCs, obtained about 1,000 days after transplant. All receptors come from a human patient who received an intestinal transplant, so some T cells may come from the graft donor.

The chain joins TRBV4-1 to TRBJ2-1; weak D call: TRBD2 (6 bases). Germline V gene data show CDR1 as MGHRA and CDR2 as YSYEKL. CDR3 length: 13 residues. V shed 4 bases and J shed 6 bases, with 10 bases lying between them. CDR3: CASSPVGGNEQFF. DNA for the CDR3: TGCGCCAGCAGCCCAGTGGGGGGCAATGAGCAGTTCTTC.

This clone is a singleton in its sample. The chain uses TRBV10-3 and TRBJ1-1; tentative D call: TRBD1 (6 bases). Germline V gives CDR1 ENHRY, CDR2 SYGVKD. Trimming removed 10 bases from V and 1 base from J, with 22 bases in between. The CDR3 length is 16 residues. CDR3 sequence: CATLDRLGPSNTEAFF. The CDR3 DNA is TGTGCCACGCTAGACAGGTTGGGGCCTTCGAACACTGAAGCTTTCTTT.

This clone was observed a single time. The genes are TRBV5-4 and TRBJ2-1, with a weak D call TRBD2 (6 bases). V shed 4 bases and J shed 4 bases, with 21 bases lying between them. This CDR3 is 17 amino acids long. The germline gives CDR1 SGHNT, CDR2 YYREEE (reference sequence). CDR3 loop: CASSQELRGVGYNEQFF. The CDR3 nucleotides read TGTGCCAGCAGCCAAGAACTACGCGGGGTCGGTTACAATGAGCAGTTCTTC.

CDR3 in amino acids: CASSLFSSSQQFF. The CDR3 DNA sequence: TGTGCCAGCAGTTTGTTTAGTAGCAGCCAGCAGTTCTTC. The V and J genes are TRBV28 and TRBJ2-1, with no clear D. Trimming left V 3 bases short and J 11 bases short, with 14 bases between. The CDR3 runs 13 residues. Germline CDR1 is MDHEN and CDR2 is SYDVKM.

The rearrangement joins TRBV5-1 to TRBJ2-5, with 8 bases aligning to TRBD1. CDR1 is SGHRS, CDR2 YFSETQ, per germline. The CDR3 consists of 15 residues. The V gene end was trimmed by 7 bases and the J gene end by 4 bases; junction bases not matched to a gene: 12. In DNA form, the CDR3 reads TGCGCCAGCGCTTTCGGGACAGGAGCCACAGAGACCCAGTACTTC. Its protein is CASAFGTGATETQYF.

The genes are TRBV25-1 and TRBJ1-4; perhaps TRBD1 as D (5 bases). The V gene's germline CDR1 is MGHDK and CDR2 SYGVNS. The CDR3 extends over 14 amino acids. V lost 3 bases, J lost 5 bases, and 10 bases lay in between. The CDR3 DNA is TGTGCCAGCAGTGATGCAGGGAGGAATGAAAAACTGTTTTTT. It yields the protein CASSDAGRNEKLFF.

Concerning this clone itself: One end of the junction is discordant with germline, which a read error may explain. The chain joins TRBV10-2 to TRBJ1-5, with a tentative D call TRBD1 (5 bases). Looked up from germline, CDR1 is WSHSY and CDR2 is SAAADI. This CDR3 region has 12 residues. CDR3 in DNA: TGCGCCAGCCGTGACAGTAATCAGCCCCAGCATTTT. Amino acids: CASRDSNQPQHF.

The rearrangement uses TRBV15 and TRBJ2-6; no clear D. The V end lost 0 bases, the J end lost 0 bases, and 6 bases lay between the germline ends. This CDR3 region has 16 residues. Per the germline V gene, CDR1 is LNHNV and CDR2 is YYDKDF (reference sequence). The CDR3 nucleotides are TGTGCCACCAGCAGAGATTCCAGCTCTGGGGCCAACGTCCTGACTTTC. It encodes CATSRDSSSGANVLTF.

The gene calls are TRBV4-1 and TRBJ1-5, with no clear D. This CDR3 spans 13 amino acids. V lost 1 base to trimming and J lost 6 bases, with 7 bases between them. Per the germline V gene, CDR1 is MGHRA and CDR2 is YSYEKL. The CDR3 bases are TGCGCCAGCAGCCAAGTTTACGGTCAGCCCCAGCATTTT. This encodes CASSQVYGQPQHF.

CDR3 loop: CASSGRQSSYNEQFF. As DNA, the CDR3 is TGTGCCAGCAGTGGGAGACAGAGCTCCTACAATGAGCAGTTCTTC. This sequence joins TRBV2 and TRBJ2-1; D perhaps matches TRBD1 (5 bases). Trimming removed 4 bases from V and 0 bases from J, with 10 bases in between. The CDR3 is made up of 15 amino acids. The germline V gene has CDR1 SNHLY and CDR2 FYNNEI.

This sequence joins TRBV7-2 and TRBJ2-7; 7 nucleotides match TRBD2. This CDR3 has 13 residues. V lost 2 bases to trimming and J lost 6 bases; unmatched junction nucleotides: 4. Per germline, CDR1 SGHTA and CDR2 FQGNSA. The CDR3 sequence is CASSLKSGAEQYF. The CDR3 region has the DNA TGTGCCAGCAGCTTAAAAAGCGGGGCCGAGCAGTACTTC.

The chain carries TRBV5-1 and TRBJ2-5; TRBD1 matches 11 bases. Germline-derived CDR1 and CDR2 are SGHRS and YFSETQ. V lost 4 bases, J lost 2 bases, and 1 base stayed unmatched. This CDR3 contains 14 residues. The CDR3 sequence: CASSGQGAQETQYF. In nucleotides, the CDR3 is TGCGCCAGCAGCGGACAGGGGGCGCAAGAGACCCAGTACTTC.

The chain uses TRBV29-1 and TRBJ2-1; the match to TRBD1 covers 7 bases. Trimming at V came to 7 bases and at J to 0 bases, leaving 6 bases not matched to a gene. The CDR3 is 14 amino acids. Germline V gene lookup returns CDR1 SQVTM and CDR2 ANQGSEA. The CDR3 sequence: CSGTTGSSYNEQFF. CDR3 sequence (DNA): TGCAGCGGGACGACAGGGAGCTCCTACAATGAGCAGTTCTTC.

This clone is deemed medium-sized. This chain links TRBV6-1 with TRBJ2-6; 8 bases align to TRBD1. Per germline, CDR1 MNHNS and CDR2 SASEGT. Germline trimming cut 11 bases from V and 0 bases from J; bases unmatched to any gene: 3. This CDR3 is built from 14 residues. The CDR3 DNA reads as TGTGCCGGCGGGACAGGCTCTGGGGCCAACGTCCTGACTTTC. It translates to CAGGTGSGANVLTF.